This TCR beta chain came from a study of cytomegalovirus exposure and HLA in healthy donors. Whole-study results and caveats: As confirmed in vitro, three CMV-associated chains were specific for CMV antigens. Reported results showed that the classifier diagnosed cytomegalovirus status with high specificity and sensitivity. The study flagged about 160 TCR beta chains as cytomegalovirus-associated.

The donors were members of the validation cohort, which comprised 120 subjects and was separate from the first cohort of 600 to 850 subjects. Generated by immunoSEQ multiplex PCR, the TCRdb table keeps only in-frame clones and is missing some. The repertoire holds over 250,000 clones, with approximately 83% as singletons. Germline-derived CDR1 and CDR2 are SGHAT and FQNNGV. The CDR3 length is 15 residues. V lost 5 bases and J lost 0; bases outside the gene matches: 6. As regards this clone: The antigen remains unidentified.

The chain is built from TRBV11-2 and TRBJ1-1; 7 bases align to TRBD1. Sequenced sample: PBMCs. The TCR originated in a woman younger than 35 in good health and CMV-seronegative. The CDR3 spells CASSPRDSMNTEAFF. The CDR3 bases are TGTGCCAGCAGCCCCCGGGACAGTATGAACACTGAAGCTTTCTTT.